This T cell receptor beta chain appears in the sequencing data of a study of cytomegalovirus exposure and HLA in healthy donors. These donors were members of the approximately 110-subject validation cohort, a group separate from the roughly 670-subject first cohort. Points from the study as a whole: Across donors, most TCRs were seen rarely, yet some public ones were widespread. Some TCR beta chains (approximately 180 of them) were listed as cytomegalovirus-associated.

The CDR3 length is 13 residues. Trimming left V 5 bases short and J 6 bases short, with 12 bases between. CDR1 is SGHTA and CDR2 is FQGNSA in the germline V gene. About this clone: As yet, its antigen is unknown.

Sequencing was performed with immunoSEQ multiplex PCR; in TCRdb, only in-frame clones are kept and a portion is missing. Altogether some 170,000 clones are present, 75% to 90% being singletons, with the ten largest covering about 2.2%. The sequence came from a woman aged 18-29 years in good health and CMV-seronegative. The rearrangement links TRBV7-2 to TRBJ2-3; tentative D call: TRBD1 (6 bases). Sequencing was done on a sample of PBMCs. The CDR3 region is CASSPDRRDTQYF. CDR3 coding DNA: TGTGCCAGCAGCCCCGACAGGCGGGATACGCAGTATTTT.